This TCR beta chain originates from a study of graft-versus-host responses after intestinal transplantation. The table came from immunoSEQ multiplex PCR; TCRdb's copy has only in-frame clones and leaves some out. The table has about 88,000 clones, approximately 90% seen once. Germline lookup yields CDR1 LGHNT and CDR2 FRNRAP. Deletions cut 2 bases from V and 1 base from J, with 5 bases between. This CDR3 spans 13 amino acids. Of note for this clone: What it recognizes is unknown. Other DNA sequences from this sample encode an identical CDR3 as well.

This TCR was sampled from a human donor who was the organ donor for an intestinal transplant. The chain recombines TRBV12-5 with TRBJ1-1; D is uncertain. The material sequenced was unstimulated CD4+ T cells sorted from spleen or lymph node cells, taken before transplant. The CDR3 coding sequence is TGTGCTAGTGGTTTGCGAGGGAACACTGAAGCTTTCTTT. Its translation: CASGLRGNTEAFF.